What follows are 3 T cell receptor beta chains derived from one specimen sequenced in a study of cytomegalovirus exposure and HLA in healthy donors. The study ran its PCR with 60 Vbeta and 13 Jbeta primers. The repertoire was sequenced with immunoSEQ multiplex PCR; TCRdb's copy has only in-frame clones and lacks some. Of about 170,000 clones in the sample, 76% were seen once. The sequencing sample was made of PBMCs. These receptors were taken from a female donor in good health and CMV-seronegative.

This clone was seen a handful of times. The chain couples TRBV9 to TRBJ2-7; a possible D gene is TRBD2 (6 bases). Germline V gene data show CDR1 as SGDLS and CDR2 as YYNGEE. This CDR3 spans 14 amino acids. V lost 3 bases and J 10 bases, leaving 20 bases between the germline ends. CDR3 residues: CASSGMAGPSNQYF. The CDR3 DNA sequence: TGTGCCAGCAGCGGTATGGCGGGGCCGAGTAATCAGTACTTC.

J is TRBJ2-1 and V is TRBV19, with 9 bases fitting TRBD2. With 6 bases clipped from V and 6 bases from J, the junction kept 15 bases outside the gene matches. Germline V gives CDR1 LNHDA, CDR2 SQIVND (reference sequence). The CDR3 is 17 residues long. CDR3 sequence reads: CASRRGHSGGKPNEQFF. CDR3 coding DNA: TGTGCCAGTAGGCGCGGCCATAGCGGGGGAAAACCCAATGAGCAGTTCTTC. Filled out from reference TRBV19 and TRBJ2-1, the complete variable domain reads DGGITQSPKYLFRKEGQNVTLSCEQNLNHDAMYWYRQDPGQGLRLIYYSQIVNDFQKGDIAEGYSVSREKKESFPLTVTSAQKNPTAFYLCASRRGHSGGKPNEQFFGPGTRLTVL.

This clone was observed once. The CDR3 region has the DNA TGTGCCAGCTTTTCAGTGGGACAGACGGAGTGGAAGCAGTACTTC. Amino acids: CASFSVGQTEWKQYF. The chain carries TRBV28 and TRBJ2-7, with 7 bases aligning to TRBD1. The ends lost 8 bases at V and 8 bases at J; junction bases unmatched: 18. CDR3 length: 15 residues. Per the germline V gene, CDR1 is MDHEN and CDR2 is SYDVKM.